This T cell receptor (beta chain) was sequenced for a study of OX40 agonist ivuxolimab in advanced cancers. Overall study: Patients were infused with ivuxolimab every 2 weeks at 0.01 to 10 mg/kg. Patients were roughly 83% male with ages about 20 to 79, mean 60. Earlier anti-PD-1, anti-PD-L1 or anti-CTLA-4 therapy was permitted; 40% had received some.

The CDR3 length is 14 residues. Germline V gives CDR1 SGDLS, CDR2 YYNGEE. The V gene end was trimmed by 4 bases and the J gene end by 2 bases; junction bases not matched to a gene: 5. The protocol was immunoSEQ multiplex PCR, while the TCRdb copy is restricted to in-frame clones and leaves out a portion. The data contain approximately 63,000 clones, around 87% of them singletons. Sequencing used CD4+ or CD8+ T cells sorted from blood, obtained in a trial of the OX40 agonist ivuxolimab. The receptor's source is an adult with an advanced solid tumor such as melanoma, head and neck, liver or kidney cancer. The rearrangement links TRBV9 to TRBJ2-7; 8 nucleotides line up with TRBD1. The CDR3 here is CASSPKTGAYEQYF. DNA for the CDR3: TGTGCCAGCAGCCCTAAGACAGGGGCCTACGAGCAGTACTTC.